This T cell receptor beta chain emerged from a study of T-cell memory formation after mild COVID-19. Study findings and constraints: Later expanders leaned toward CD4+, whereas clones contracting from day 15 to 85 were balanced CD4/CD8. Pre-infection memory already had some responding clones, implying cross-reactive memory joined.

The trim removed 3 bases at V and 7 bases at J, leaving 2 bases unmatched. This CDR3 has 12 amino acids. Germline loops: CDR1 SGHVS, CDR2 FNYEAQ. As to this clonotype: What it recognizes is unknown.

The authors produced TCR alpha and TCR beta cDNA libraries with sample barcodes and UMIs by 5'RACE using constant-segment primers. TCRdb re-called the 5' RACE reads through MiXCR, storing one row per CDR3 protein. This table holds about 140,000 distinct CDR3 sequences, more than 13% found once. Material: PBMCs or a T cell subset sorted from them (not recorded which). The genes are TRBV7-6 and TRBJ2-7; 8 nucleotides match TRBD1. This receptor was taken from an adult woman who had mild COVID-19 (a few samples of this study predate the infection). Cell type and time point are not known. The CDR3 region is CASSFGQGEQYF. The CDR3 region has the DNA TGTGCCAGCAGCTTTGGACAGGGAGAGCAGTACTTC.